Each of the 18 T cell receptor beta chains below was sequenced from the same sample in a study of molecular identifiers for immune sequencing clone quantification. TCRdb fed the PCR reads into MiXCR, producing one record per CDR3 protein. The table records approximately 670,000 distinct CDR3 sequences, approximately 20% of them present only once. Sequenced material: naive CD8+ T cells from blood, with Jurkat cell RNA spiked in. Subset denoted: FACS-sorted CD8+CD4-CCR7+CD45RA+ naive T cells. These receptors all stem from a human donor in good health. Some libraries in this study had Jurkat cell RNA spiked in.

A remark on this clonotype: This may stem from a read error, because a much larger clone lies one nucleotide away. V and J are TRBV12-5 and TRBJ2-3; D unresolved. CDR1 and CDR2 from the germline V gene are LGHNT and FRNRAP. CDR3 length equals 13 residues. The CDR3 protein is CASGFVSADTRYF. CDR3 DNA: TGTGCTAGTGGTTTCGTGTCTGCAGATACGCGGTATTTT. The full variable domain, in which reference TRBV12-5 and TRBJ2-3 provide the parts outside the CDR3, is DARVTQTPRHKVTEMGQEVTMRCQPILGHNTVFWYRQTMMQGLELLAYFRNRAPLDDSGMPKDRFSAEMPDATLATLKIQPSEPRDSAVYFCASGFVSADTRYFGPGTRLTVL.

V gene TRBV20-1 combines with J gene TRBJ2-7; 7 bases align to TRBD1. The length of the CDR3 is 14 residues. Germline V gene lookup returns CDR1 DFQATT and CDR2 SNEGSKA (reference sequence). The ends lost 7 bases at V and 5 bases at J; junction bases unmatched: 14. Written as DNA, the CDR3 is TGCAGTGTTCGGGGCAGACAGGGTGGCAACGAGCAGTACTTC. Protein sequence: CSVRGRQGGNEQYF.

This clonotype was counted at least ten times. The CDR3 here is CASSPSRSTEAFF. The CDR3 nucleotides read TGTGCCAGCAGCCCATCTAGGTCAACTGAAGCTTTCTTT. J is TRBJ1-1 and V is TRBV28; D is ambiguous. V gave up 6 bases and J gave up 5 bases, with 13 bases separating them. Germline V gene data show CDR1 as MDHEN and CDR2 as SYDVKM. The length of the CDR3 is 13 residues.

CDR3 amino acids: CASSQGTDYYEQYF. DNA for the CDR3: TGCGCCAGCAGCCAGGGGACAGACTACTACGAGCAGTACTTC. The chain joins TRBV4-1 to TRBJ2-7; 7 nucleotides match TRBD1. V shed 3 bases and J 3 bases; nucleotides not matched to a gene: 5. CDR1 is MGHRA, CDR2 YSYEKL, per germline. The CDR3 runs 14 residues.

This chain connects TRBV28 to TRBJ2-3; 13 bases agree with TRBD2. V gave up 1 base and J gave up 0 bases; unmatched junction bases: 7. Germline CDR1 reads MDHEN; CDR2 reads SYDVKM. CDR3 length equals 19 residues. CDR3 DNA: TGTGCCAGCAGTTTATTTCGGACTAGCGGGAGCCGAAGCACAGATACGCAGTATTTT. Translating gives CASSLFRTSGSRSTDTQYF.

This clonotype was recorded many times. The chain recombines TRBV7-9 with TRBJ1-1; no definite D call. The CDR3 runs 14 residues. Trimming cost V 5 bases and J 1 base, with 11 bases left between them. From germline, CDR1 is SEHNR and CDR2 FQNEAQ (reference sequence). For the CDR3, the DNA is TGTGCCAGCAGCCCCGTCCAGGAGAACACTGAAGCTTTCTTT. Encoded protein: CASSPVQENTEAFF.

On this clonotype: A single base separates this from a much larger clone, so it may be a read error. The rearrangement links TRBV7-9 to TRBJ1-3; possible D gene TRBD1, 5 bases. Deletions cut 6 bases from V and 8 bases from J, with 17 bases between. Germline loops: CDR1 SEHNR, CDR2 FQNEAQ (reference sequence). The CDR3 length is 14 residues. In DNA form, the CDR3 reads TGTGCCAGCAGAACTCAGGGTGTGCAAGACACCATATATTTT. Its protein is CASRTQGVQDTIYF.

Written as DNA, the CDR3 is TGTGCCAGCAGGGGACAGGCCAATGATGAGCAGTACTTC. This codes for CASRGQANDEQYF. The rearrangement uses TRBV27 and TRBJ2-7; 8 bases are a match to TRBD1. V was clipped by 6 bases and J by 7 bases; unmatched bases: 8. Germline CDR1 is MNHEY and CDR2 is SMNVEV (reference sequence). The CDR3 length is 13 residues.

This clonotype was observed many times. The chain couples TRBV3-1 to TRBJ2-7, with D perhaps matching TRBD2 (5 bases). This CDR3 spans 16 amino acids. V lost 0 bases and J 0 bases, leaving 12 bases between the germline ends. Looked up from germline, CDR1 is LGHDT and CDR2 is YNNKEL (reference sequence). CDR3 nucleotides: TGTGCCAGCAGCCAAGAGGCCCAGCGGAGCTCCTACGAGCAGTACTTC. Protein sequence: CASSQEAQRSSYEQYF.

The chain has TRBV27 and TRBJ1-1; D gene ambiguous. The CDR3 has 13 residues. V gave up 3 bases and J gave up 3 bases, with 8 bases separating them. CDR1 and CDR2 from the germline V gene are MNHEY and SMNVEV (reference sequence). CDR3 nucleotide sequence: TGTGCCAGCAGTTTGTCGGTGGACACTGAAGCTTTCTTT. This translates into CASSLSVDTEAFF.

Points on this clonotype: This may be a read error, as it is one base from a much larger clone. This chain connects TRBV27 to TRBJ2-7; D may be TRBD1 or TRBD2 (6 bases each). The ends were cut back, 2 bases at V and 6 bases at J, with 11 bases in the middle. This CDR3 has 13 residues. Germline V CDR1 and CDR2: MNHEY, SMNVEV (reference sequence). DNA of the CDR3: TGTGCCAGCAGTTTACATGGGGGGCGCGAGCAGTACTTC. Protein product: CASSLHGGREQYF.

This clonotype was recorded at least ten times. This chain uses TRBV3-1 with TRBJ2-3, with TRBD2 identical over 10 bases. The germline V gene encodes CDR1 LGHDT and CDR2 YNNKEL (reference sequence). This CDR3 comprises 16 residues. The V and J ends lost 4 bases and 4 bases, in that order; junction bases with no gene match: 8. For the CDR3, the DNA is TGTGCCAGCAGCCGACCCGGGACTAGCGAGGCAGATACGCAGTATTTT. It encodes CASSRPGTSEADTQYF.

With regard to this clonotype: A much larger clone differs by one base, so this may be a read error. The genes are TRBV9 and TRBJ2-3; TRBD1 is a possible D gene (5 bases). V was trimmed by 3 bases and J by 2 bases, leaving 13 bases between them. Germline CDR1 SGDLS, CDR2 YYNGEE. The CDR3 length is 15 residues. CDR3: CASSGILGHTDTQYF. Written as DNA, the CDR3 is TGTGCCAGCAGCGGAATACTTGGACACACAGATACGCAGTATTTT.

The rearrangement links TRBV11-3 to TRBJ2-3; D possibly matches TRBD1 or TRBD2 (5 bases each). V gave up 5 bases and J gave up 2 bases, with 14 bases separating them. The CDR3 totals 15 residues. Germline V gene lookup returns CDR1 SGHNT and CDR2 YENEEA. The CDR3 here is CASSPGTSPTDTQYF. The CDR3 bases are TGTGCCAGCAGCCCAGGGACCTCGCCCACAGATACGCAGTATTTT.

The sample holds many counts of this clonotype. The V gene is TRBV20-1, the J gene TRBJ2-7; 8 bases agree with TRBD2. The CDR3 extends over 17 amino acids. J was trimmed by 2 bases and V by 0 bases; bases with no gene match: 12. In germline, CDR1 is DFQATT, CDR2 SNEGSKA (reference sequence). This chain's CDR3 is CSARDPSGPHTPYEQYF. CDR3 DNA: TGCAGTGCTAGAGACCCTAGCGGGCCACACACCCCCTACGAGCAGTACTTC.

V is TRBV5-1 and J is TRBJ2-7; TRBD1 agrees at 10 bases. J was trimmed by 7 bases and V by 4 bases; bases with no gene match: 8. Germline V gives CDR1 SGHRS, CDR2 YFSETQ. The CDR3 covers 14 residues. CDR3 DNA sequence: TGCGCCAGCAGCCCCCGAGACAGGGGGCTGGAGCAGTACTTC. Protein sequence: CASSPRDRGLEQYF.

This clonotype has at least ten counts. The rearrangement uses TRBV18 and TRBJ2-2; 7 positions match TRBD1. Trimming removed 6 bases from V and 2 bases from J; junction bases left unmatched: 6. The CDR3 consists of 15 residues. Per germline, CDR1 KGHSH and CDR2 LQKENI. CDR3 sequence: CASSRTGDNTGELFF. CDR3 in DNA: TGTGCCAGCTCTCGGACAGGAGACAACACCGGGGAGCTGTTTTTT.

This clonotype has at least ten counts. The CDR3 DNA sequence: TGCGCCAGCAGCCAAGTTTTCCCGGGGGAGGGGGAGACCCAGTACTTC. This translates into CASSQVFPGEGETQYF. The chain couples TRBV4-1 to TRBJ2-5, with 7 nucleotides matching TRBD2. Trimming at V came to 1 base and at J to 5 bases, leaving 10 bases not matched to a gene. The CDR3 has 16 residues. Germline V gene sequence: CDR1 MGHRA, CDR2 YSYEKL.